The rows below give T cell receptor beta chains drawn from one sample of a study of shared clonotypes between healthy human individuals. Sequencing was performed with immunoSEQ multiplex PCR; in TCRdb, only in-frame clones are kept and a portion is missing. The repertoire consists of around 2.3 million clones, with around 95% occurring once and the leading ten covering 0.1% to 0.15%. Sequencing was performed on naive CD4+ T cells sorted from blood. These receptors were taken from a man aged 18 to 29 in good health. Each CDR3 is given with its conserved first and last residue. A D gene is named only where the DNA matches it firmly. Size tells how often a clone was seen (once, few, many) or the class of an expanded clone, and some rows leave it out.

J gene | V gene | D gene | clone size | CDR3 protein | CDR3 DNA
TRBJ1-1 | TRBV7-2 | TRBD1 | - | CASSPRTGNTEAFF | TGTGCCAGCAGCCCCCGGACAGGGAACACTGAAGCTTTCTTT
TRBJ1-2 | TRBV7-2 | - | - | CASSLSLSLANYGYTF | TGTGCCAGCAGCCTCAGCTTATCCTTAGCTAACTATGGCTACACCTTC
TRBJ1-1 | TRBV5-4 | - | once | CASSPLEGRTEAFF | TGTGCCAGCAGCCCCCTAGAGGGGAGAACTGAAGCTTTCTTT
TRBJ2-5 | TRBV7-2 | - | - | CASSSLLKRANPSQYF | TGTGCCAGCAGCTCCTTACTGAAGCGGGCGAACCCCTCCCAGTACTTC
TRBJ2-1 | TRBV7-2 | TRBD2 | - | CASSLGGRVRGNEQFF | TGTGCCAGCAGCTTAGGGGGGAGGGTCCGAGGCAATGAGCAGTTCTTC
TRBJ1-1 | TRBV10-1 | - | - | CASSNRANTEAFF | TGCGCCAGCAGTAACAGGGCCAACACTGAAGCTTTCTTT
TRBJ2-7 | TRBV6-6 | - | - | CASNHGTSAYEQYF | TGTGCCAGCAACCACGGTACGTCAGCGTACGAGCAGTACTTC
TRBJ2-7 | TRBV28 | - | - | CASSKSSYEQYF | TGTGCCAGCAGTAAGAGCTCCTACGAGCAGTACTTC
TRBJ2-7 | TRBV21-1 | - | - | CASITRGTSGGTEDEQYF | TGTGCCAGCATCACCCGAGGGACTAGCGGGGGGACTGAGGACGAGCAGTACTTC
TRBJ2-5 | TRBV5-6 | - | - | CASSFRDNQETQYF | TGTGCCAGCAGCTTCCGGGACAACCAAGAGACCCAGTACTTC
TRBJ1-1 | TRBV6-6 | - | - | CASSYSLAGGTEAFF | TGTGCCAGCAGTTACTCGCTCGCAGGAGGCACTGAAGCTTTCTTT
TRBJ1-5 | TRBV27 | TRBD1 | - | CASSSTGWYSNQPQHF | TGTGCCAGCAGTTCGACAGGGTGGTATAGCAATCAGCCCCAGCATTTT
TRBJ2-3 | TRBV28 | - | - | CASSTTPDTQYF | TGTGCCAGCAGTACCACGCCCGATACGCAGTATTTT
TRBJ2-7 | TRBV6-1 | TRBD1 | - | CASRGQGATYEQYF | TGTGCCAGCAGGGGACAGGGGGCGACCTACGAGCAGTACTTC
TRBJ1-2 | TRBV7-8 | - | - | CASSHGNPNGYTF | TGTGCCAGCAGTCACGGAAACCCTAATGGCTACACCTTC
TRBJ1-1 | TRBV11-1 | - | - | CASSSQEEAGAFF | TGTGCCAGCAGCTCGCAAGAGGAAGCAGGAGCTTTCTTT
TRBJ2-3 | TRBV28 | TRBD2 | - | CASKSGGAQDTDTQYF | TGTGCCAGCAAGAGCGGGGGCGCACAGGACACAGATACGCAGTATTTT